This T cell receptor beta chain is from a study of blood T cell repertoires in COVID-19. Participant ages covered roughly 18 to 89 years across around 25 US areas. Cohort 3 donors were reported recovered after two negative PCRs, clearance, or symptom resolution. Generated by immunoSEQ multiplex PCR, the TCRdb table keeps only in-frame clones and is missing some. This sample has a few hundred thousand clones; over 75% occur once, and the top ten carry around 2.2%. Trimming removed 1 base from V and 3 bases from J, with 10 bases in between. The CDR3 covers 15 residues. Per the germline V gene, CDR1 is SGHTA and CDR2 is FQGNSA.

J is TRBJ1-5 and V is TRBV7-2, with D perhaps matching TRBD1 (5 bases). The sample taken for sequencing was PBMCs or T cells enriched from blood (not recorded which). This clonotype was sampled from a man younger than 45 who had recovered from COVID-19. In DNA, the CDR3 is TGTGCCAGCAGCTTAGTCGGGGGGAACAATCAGCCCCAGCATTTT. Its protein product is CASSLVGGNNQPQHF.